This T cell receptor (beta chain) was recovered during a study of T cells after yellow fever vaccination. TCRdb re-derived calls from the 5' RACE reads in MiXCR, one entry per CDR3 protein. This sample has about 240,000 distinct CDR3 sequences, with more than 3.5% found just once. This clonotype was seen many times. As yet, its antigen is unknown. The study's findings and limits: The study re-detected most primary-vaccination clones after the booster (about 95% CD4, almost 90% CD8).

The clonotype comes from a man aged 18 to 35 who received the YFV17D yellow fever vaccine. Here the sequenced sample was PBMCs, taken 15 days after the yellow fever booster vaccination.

The CDR3, as DNA: TGTGCCAGCAGCAATATTCTAACGGCCGGGGAGCTGTTTTTT. Its translation: CASSNILTAGELFF. The chain joins TRBV7-9 to TRBJ2-2; no definite D call. The germline CDR1 and CDR2 sequences are SEHNR and FQNEAQ (reference sequence). The CDR3 length is 14 residues. With 5 bases removed from V and 6 bases from J, the gap between germline ends came to 13 bases.